These 26 T cell receptor beta chains share one sample of origin, sequenced in a study of shared clonotypes between healthy human individuals. Clones were read by immunoSEQ multiplex PCR, and TCRdb kept only the in-frame ones, dropping some. The sample yields roughly 2.5 million clones, 90% to 95% seen once. The specimen was naive CD4+ T cells sorted from blood. Subset defined: CD45RA+ positively selected. The receptors were gathered from a man younger than 30 in good health.

J is TRBJ2-2 and V is TRBV6-5; D remains unclear. The CDR3 length is 14 residues. Germline-derived CDR1 and CDR2 are MNHEY and SVGAGI. The V gene lost 6 bases and the J gene lost 2 bases, with 10 bases spanning the gap. The CDR3 sequence: CASRVETNTGELFF. CDR3 nucleotide sequence: TGTGCCAGCAGAGTAGAAACAAACACCGGGGAGCTGTTTTTT.

This chain uses TRBV11-2 with TRBJ2-4, with 8 bases aligning to TRBD1. CDR3 size: 18 residues. Germline V lookup: CDR1 SGHAT, CDR2 FQNNGV. The V gene end was trimmed by 1 base and the J gene end by 4 bases; junction bases not matched to a gene: 12. This chain's CDR3 is CASSLVLPTGAKKNIQYF. CDR3 in DNA: TGTGCCAGCAGCTTAGTCCTACCGACAGGGGCGAAGAAAAACATTCAGTACTTC.

The chain combines TRBV5-1 with TRBJ2-5, with 12 bases matching TRBD2. The J segment lost 5 bases and the V segment lost 3 bases, leaving 11 bases of the junction unmatched. Per the germline V gene, CDR1 is SGHRS and CDR2 is YFSETQ. The CDR3 length is 17 residues. CDR3 sequence: CASSYGASGGARETQYF. CDR3 DNA sequence: TGCGCCAGCAGCTATGGGGCTAGCGGGGGGGCCCGGGAGACCCAGTACTTC.

The chain carries TRBV5-5 and TRBJ2-5; D is possibly TRBD1 or TRBD2 (5 bases each). The germline V and J ends were trimmed by 0 bases and 2 bases, with 8 bases remaining between them. Germline CDR1 reads SGHKS; CDR2 reads YYEKEE (reference sequence). CDR3 length: 14 residues. The CDR3 reads CASSLAGRQETQYF. CDR3 coding DNA: TGTGCCAGCAGCTTGGCAGGGAGACAAGAGACCCAGTACTTC.

This clone was picked up one time. V is TRBV20-1 and J is TRBJ2-1, with D maybe TRBD1 (6 bases). The CDR3 spans 11 residues. Trimming left V 5 bases short and J 10 bases short, with 12 bases between. CDR1 and CDR2 from the germline V gene are DFQATT and SNEGSKA (reference sequence). CDR3 DNA: TGCAGTGCTGGGGACACTCTCGAGCAGTTCTTC. Translated, it gives CSAGDTLEQFF.

The chain carries TRBV6-6 and TRBJ2-1; D gene uncertain. Germline CDR1 and CDR2: MNHNY and SVGAGI (reference sequence). The CDR3 has 14 amino acids. The ends were cut back, 7 bases at V and 8 bases at J, with 18 bases in the middle. The CDR3 spells CASTFSSSRHEQFF. The CDR3 DNA reads as TGTGCCAGCACTTTTAGCTCCTCCCGGCATGAGCAGTTCTTC.

The V gene is TRBV7-2, the J gene TRBJ2-2, with 7 bases aligning to TRBD2. Germline CDR1 reads SGHTA; CDR2 reads FQGNSA. The CDR3 sequence is 15 residues long. V shed 5 bases, J shed 4 bases, and the junction held 7 bases outside the gene matches. The CDR3 protein is CASSPGGWSTGELFF. The CDR3 DNA reads as TGTGCCAGCAGCCCCGGGGGGTGGTCCACCGGGGAGCTGTTTTTT.

The V gene is TRBV2, the J gene TRBJ1-2; weak D call: TRBD1 (6 bases). Germline CDR1 is SNHLY and CDR2 is FYNNEI. Trimming removed 4 bases from V and 8 bases from J, with 20 bases in between. This CDR3 region has 15 residues. CDR3 DNA sequence: TGTGCCAGCAGTGGTGGGGGGCGAATCGTCGACGGCTACACCTTC. Translating gives CASSGGGRIVDGYTF. Based on the CDR3 plus reference TRBV2 and TRBJ1-2, the full variable domain is EPEVTQTPSHQVTQMGQEVILRCVPISNHLYFYWYRQILGQKVEFLVSFYNNEISEKSEIFDDQFSVERPDGSNFTLKIRSTKLEDSAMYFCASSGGGRIVDGYTFGSGTRLTVV.

The rearrangement links TRBV9 to TRBJ1-4, with 11 bases fitting TRBD1. The CDR3 is 19 amino acids. Germline V gives CDR1 SGDLS, CDR2 YYNGEE. V was pared by 4 bases and J by 0 bases, with 11 bases of the junction left unmatched. CDR3 DNA sequence: TGTGCCAGCAGCCGTGCCACCGGGACAGGGGGTGCAACTAATGAAAAACTGTTTTTT. Translation: CASSRATGTGGATNEKLFF.

The chain employs TRBV5-1 and TRBJ2-6; no reliable D call. The CDR3 contains 14 residues. CDR1 is SGHRS and CDR2 is YFSETQ in the germline V gene. Trimming took 2 bases from V and 1 from J, leaving 4 bases between them. Here the CDR3 DNA reads TGCGCCAGCAGCTTTAATTCTGGGGCCAACGTCCTGACTTTC. Amino acid sequence: CASSFNSGANVLTF.

The chain has TRBV5-4 and TRBJ1-6; possibly TRBD1 for D (6 bases). The V gene's germline CDR1 is SGHNT and CDR2 YYREEE (reference sequence). The CDR3 spans 17 residues. Trimming cost V 2 bases and J 6 bases, with 18 bases left between them. In DNA, the CDR3 is TGTGCCAGCAGCTTAGGAACAGGGAAGACGAGTAATTCACCCCTCCACTTT. This encodes CASSLGTGKTSNSPLHF.

V and J are TRBV14 and TRBJ1-2; 7 bases map to TRBD1. CDR3 length equals 17 residues. V gave up 2 bases and J gave up 0 bases; unmatched junction bases: 9. Germline lookup yields CDR1 SGHDN and CDR2 FVKESK. CDR3 protein: CASSQRDSAFSNYGYTF. The CDR3 DNA follows: TGTGCCAGCAGCCAACGGGACAGTGCCTTCTCTAACTATGGCTACACCTTC.

The gene calls are TRBV10-3 and TRBJ2-2, with 10 bases matching TRBD2. Losses at the gene ends were 2 bases for V and 2 bases for J; bases not matched to a gene: 5. Germline values: CDR1 ENHRY, CDR2 SYGVKD. The length of the CDR3 is 17 residues. The CDR3 DNA follows: TGTGCCATCAGTGAGCCACGACTAGCGGGCAACACCGGGGAGCTGTTTTTT. Protein sequence: CAISEPRLAGNTGELFF.

This chain joins TRBV4-3 and TRBJ2-5; the D gene is possibly TRBD1 (6 bases). Trimming took off 5 bases at V and 5 bases at J, with 12 bases between the two ends. The CDR3 spans 13 residues. Germline V lookup: CDR1 LGHNA, CDR2 YSLEER. The CDR3 coding sequence is TGCGCCAGCAGCTTGGTAGACAGGGAGACCCAGTACTTC. Translated: CASSLVDRETQYF.

The V gene is TRBV18, the J gene TRBJ1-1; no firm D call. V lost 1 base and J lost 7, with 10 bases in between. The CDR3 loop spans 13 amino acids. Per germline, CDR1 KGHSH and CDR2 LQKENI. CDR3 in amino acids: CASSPRTVDEAFF. The CDR3 bases are TGTGCCAGCTCACCACGTACGGTTGATGAAGCTTTCTTT. The whole variable domain, filled in from reference TRBV18 and TRBJ1-1, reads NAGVMQNPRHLVRRRGQEARLRCSPMKGHSHVYWYRQLPEEGLKFMVYLQKENIIDESGMPKERFSAEFPKEGPSILRIQQVVRGDSAAYFCASSPRTVDEAFFGQGTRLTVV.

This clone has just one count. V usage is TRBV5-1 and J usage is TRBJ2-1, with D unresolved. V lost 3 bases and J lost 10, with 23 bases in between. From germline, CDR1 is SGHRS and CDR2 YFSETQ. The CDR3 loop spans 16 amino acids. In DNA, the CDR3 is TGCGCCAGCAGCTCTATGGGTCCAGGTCTCGCCCCAGAGCAGTTCTTC. Translating it yields CASSSMGPGLAPEQFF.

The chain is built from TRBV5-6 and TRBJ1-2, with no clear D. V was clipped by 3 bases and J by 2 bases, with 14 bases between them. The CDR3 has 15 residues. Germline lookup yields CDR1 SGHDT and CDR2 YYEEEE. This CDR3 is CASSWVGGTNYGYTF. CDR3 DNA: TGTGCCAGCAGCTGGGTCGGCGGTACCAACTATGGCTACACCTTC.

This chain joins TRBV2 and TRBJ2-4, with 8 nucleotides matching TRBD1. The CDR3 extends over 14 amino acids. Germline CDR1 reads SNHLY; CDR2 reads FYNNEI. J lost 3 bases, V lost 8 bases, and 6 bases had no gene match. The CDR3, as DNA: TGTGCCAGCGGACAGGGTTTGGACAAAAACATTCAGTACTTC. This codes for CASGQGLDKNIQYF.

V usage is TRBV5-4 and J usage is TRBJ2-3, with unresolved D. V was clipped by 0 bases and J by 4 bases, with 6 bases between them. This CDR3 is built from 13 residues. Per the germline V gene, CDR1 is SGHNT and CDR2 is YYREEE (reference sequence). Here the CDR3 DNA reads TGTGCCAGCAGCTTGGGCCGCCCAGATACGCAGTATTTT. Protein product: CASSLGRPDTQYF.

The chain joins TRBV18 to TRBJ1-1; D gene unclear. Germline loops: CDR1 KGHSH, CDR2 LQKENI. This CDR3 is built from 12 residues. Trimming took off 10 bases at V and 3 bases at J, with 12 bases between the two ends. In DNA, the CDR3 is TGTGCCACCATAAGGGAGTACACTGAAGCTTTCTTT. It codes for CATIREYTEAFF.

The rearrangement links TRBV2 to TRBJ2-7; D might be TRBD2 (5 bases). The V and J ends lost 8 bases and 6 bases respectively, with 11 bases between them. CDR1 and CDR2 (germline): SNHLY, FYNNEI. The CDR3 covers 11 residues. The CDR3: CASSRTLEQYF. The DNA for the CDR3 is TGTGCCAGCTCAAGGACTCTCGAGCAGTACTTC.

The chain has TRBV27 and TRBJ2-7; D not certain. This CDR3 comprises 13 residues. From germline, CDR1 is MNHEY and CDR2 SMNVEV (reference sequence). V was pared by 7 bases and J by 0 bases, with 10 bases between. CDR3 sequence reads: CASMALLSYEQYF. Written as DNA, the CDR3 is TGTGCCAGCATGGCCCTCCTCTCCTACGAGCAGTACTTC.

The rearrangement uses TRBV5-6 and TRBJ1-1; no definite D call. Germline loops: CDR1 SGHDT, CDR2 YYEEEE. V was pared by 0 bases and J by 4 bases, with 13 bases between. The CDR3 length is 15 residues. Here the CDR3 DNA reads TGTGCCAGCAGCTTGGGGGTCAGACCTACCACTGAAGCTTTCTTT. It yields the protein CASSLGVRPTTEAFF.

CDR3 in amino acids: CASSQERGTGGDEQYF. The CDR3 DNA reads TGCGCCAGCAGCCAGGAAAGGGGGACAGGGGGCGACGAGCAGTACTTC. The chain has TRBV5-1 and TRBJ2-7; 12 bases are shared with TRBD1. The CDR3 runs 16 residues. V lost 4 bases, J lost 5 bases, and 10 bases stayed unmatched. Germline CDR1 and CDR2: SGHRS and YFSETQ.

This clone was counted only a few times. Different DNA sequences within this sample yield the same CDR3. The chain is built from TRBV5-1 and TRBJ1-1; no definite D call. Between the trimmed V and J ends, which lost 0 bases and 2 bases, there was a span of 8 bases. The CDR3 consists of 14 residues. CDR1 and CDR2 (germline): SGHRS, YFSETQ. Here the CDR3 reads CASSLELANTEAFF. The CDR3 nucleotides are TGCGCCAGCAGCTTGGAGTTGGCTAACACTGAAGCTTTCTTT.

The chain carries TRBV6-5 and TRBJ1-6, with D possibly being TRBD1 (6 bases). The CDR3 contains 16 residues. In germline, CDR1 is MNHEY, CDR2 SVGAGI. V was clipped by 2 bases and J by 8 bases, with 16 bases between them. The CDR3 region is CASSYTDPGQYSPLHF. The CDR3 coding sequence is TGTGCCAGCAGTTACACGGATCCGGGACAATATTCACCCCTCCACTTT.